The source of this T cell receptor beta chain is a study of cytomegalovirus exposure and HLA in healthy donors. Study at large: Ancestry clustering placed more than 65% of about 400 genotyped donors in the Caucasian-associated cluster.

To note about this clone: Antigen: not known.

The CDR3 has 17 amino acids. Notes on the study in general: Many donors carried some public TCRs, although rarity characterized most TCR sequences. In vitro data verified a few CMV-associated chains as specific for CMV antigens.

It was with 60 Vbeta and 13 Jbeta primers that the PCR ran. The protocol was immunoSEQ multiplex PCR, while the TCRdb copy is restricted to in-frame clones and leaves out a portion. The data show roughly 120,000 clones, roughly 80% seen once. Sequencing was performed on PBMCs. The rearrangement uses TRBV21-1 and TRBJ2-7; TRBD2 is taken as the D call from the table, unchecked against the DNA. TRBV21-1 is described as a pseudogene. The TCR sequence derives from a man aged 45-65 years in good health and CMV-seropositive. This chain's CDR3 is CASSKPSGGALSYEQYF. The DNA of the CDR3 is TGTGCCAGCAGCAAACCTAGCGGGGGGGCCCTTTCCTACGAGCAGTACTTC.